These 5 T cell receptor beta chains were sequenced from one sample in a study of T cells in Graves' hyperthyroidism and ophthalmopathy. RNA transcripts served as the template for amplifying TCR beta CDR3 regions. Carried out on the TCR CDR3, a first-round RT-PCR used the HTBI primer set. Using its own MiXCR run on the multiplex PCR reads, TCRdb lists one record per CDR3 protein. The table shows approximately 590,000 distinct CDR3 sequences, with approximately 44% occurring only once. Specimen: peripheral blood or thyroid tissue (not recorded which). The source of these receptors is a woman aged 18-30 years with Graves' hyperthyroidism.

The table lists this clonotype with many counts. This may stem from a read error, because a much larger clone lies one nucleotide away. CDR3 loop: CASRATEAFF. The CDR3 nucleotides are TGTGCCAGCAGGGCCACTGAAGCTTTCTTT. The rearrangement joins TRBV2 to TRBJ1-1; D is ambiguous. The CDR3 loop spans 10 amino acids. The V and J ends lost 6 bases and 4 bases respectively, with 3 bases between them. CDR1 and CDR2 from the germline V gene are SNHLY and FYNNEI.

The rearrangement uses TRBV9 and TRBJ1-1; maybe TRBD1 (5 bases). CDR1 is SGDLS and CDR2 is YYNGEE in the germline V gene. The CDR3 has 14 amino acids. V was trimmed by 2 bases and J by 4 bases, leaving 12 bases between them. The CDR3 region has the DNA TGTGCCAGCAGCGTCGGGGCAGGGCCCACTGAAGCTTTCTTT. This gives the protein CASSVGAGPTEAFF.

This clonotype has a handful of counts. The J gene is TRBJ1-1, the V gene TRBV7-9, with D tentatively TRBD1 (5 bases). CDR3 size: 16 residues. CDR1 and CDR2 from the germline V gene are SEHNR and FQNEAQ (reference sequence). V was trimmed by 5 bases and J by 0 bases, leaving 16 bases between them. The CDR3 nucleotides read TGTGCCAGCAGCGCCCTACCAGGGCCCATGAACACTGAAGCTTTCTTT. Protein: CASSALPGPMNTEAFF.

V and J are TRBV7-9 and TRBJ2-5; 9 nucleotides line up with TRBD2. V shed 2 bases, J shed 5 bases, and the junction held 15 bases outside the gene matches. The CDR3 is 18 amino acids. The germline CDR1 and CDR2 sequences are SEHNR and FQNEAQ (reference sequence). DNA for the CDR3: TGTGCCAGCAGCTTAACCGCCAGTTTAGCGGGAGTGGGTGAGACCCAGTACTTC. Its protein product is CASSLTASLAGVGETQYF.

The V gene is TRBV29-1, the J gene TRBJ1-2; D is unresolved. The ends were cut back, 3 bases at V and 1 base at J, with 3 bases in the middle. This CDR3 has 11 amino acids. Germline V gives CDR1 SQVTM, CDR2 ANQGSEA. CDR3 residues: CSVDHNYGYTF. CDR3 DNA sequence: TGCAGCGTTGATCATAACTATGGCTACACCTTC.